The 19 T cell receptor beta chains listed next were all sequenced from one sample in a study of OX40 agonist ivuxolimab in advanced cancers. Profiling relied on immunoSEQ multiplex PCR, and the TCRdb table lists in-frame clones only, not all of them. The data show more than 70,000 clones, about 91% seen once. Sequencing used CD4+ or CD8+ T cells sorted from blood, obtained in a trial of the OX40 agonist ivuxolimab. These TCRs come from an adult with an advanced solid tumor such as melanoma, head and neck, liver or kidney cancer.

V gene TRBV19 combines with J gene TRBJ2-7, with TRBD1 matching 7 bases. V was pared by 7 bases and J by 1 base, with 7 bases of the junction left unmatched. This CDR3 region has 14 residues. Germline loops: CDR1 LNHDA, CDR2 SQIVND (reference sequence). The CDR3 reads CASKATGSSYEQYF. CDR3 in DNA: TGTGCCAGTAAGGCGACAGGGTCTTCCTACGAGCAGTACTTC. Looking up the rest from reference TRBV19 and TRBJ2-7 gives the full variable domain: DGGITQSPKYLFRKEGQNVTLSCEQNLNHDAMYWYRQDPGQGLRLIYYSQIVNDFQKGDIAEGYSVSREKKESFPLTVTSAQKNPTAFYLCASKATGSSYEQYFGPGTRLTVT.

The CDR3 DNA sequence: TGCGCCAGCAGCTTGGCAGGGATTGAAGCTTTCTTT. Its translation is CASSLAGIEAFF. The genes are TRBV5-1 and TRBJ1-1; D possibly corresponds to TRBD1 (5 bases). Trimming stripped 0 bases from V and 7 bases from J, with 7 bases between. Germline V gives CDR1 SGHRS, CDR2 YFSETQ. The CDR3 totals 12 residues.

This clone turned up a few times. The chain has TRBV30 and TRBJ1-6; D remains unclear. The CDR3 has 15 residues. Trimming removed 3 bases from V and 0 bases from J, with 9 bases in between. Germline CDR1 GTSNPN, CDR2 SVGIG (reference sequence). The chain's CDR3 is CAWSHRISYNSPLHF. In DNA, the CDR3 is TGTGCCTGGAGCCACCGGATCTCCTATAATTCACCCCTCCACTTT.

This clone was recorded only once. V is TRBV13 and J is TRBJ2-3; 9 nucleotides agree with TRBD2. This CDR3 spans 15 amino acids. V shed 5 bases and J 4 bases; nucleotides not matched to a gene: 7. Germline assignment: CDR1 PRHDT and CDR2 FYEKMQ (reference sequence). The DNA for the CDR3 is TGTGCCAGCAGCCCCCTGGCGGGAGGGGCAGATACGCAGTATTTT. It yields the protein CASSPLAGGADTQYF. The full variable domain, rest sourced from reference TRBV13 and TRBJ2-3, is AAGVIQSPRHLIKEKRETATLKCYPIPRHDTVYWYQQGPGQDPQFLISFYEKMQSDKGSIPDRFSAQQFSDYHSELNMSSLELGDSALYFCASSPLAGGADTQYFGPGTRLTVL.

The rearrangement joins TRBV14 to TRBJ2-1, with D unclear. V was shortened by 5 bases and J by 5 bases, with 10 bases between the two germline ends. Germline-derived CDR1 and CDR2 are SGHDN and FVKESK. The CDR3 sequence is 13 residues long. The CDR3 reads CASSTRHNNEQFF. In DNA form, the CDR3 reads TGTGCCAGCAGCACCCGCCACAACAATGAGCAGTTCTTC. The complete variable domain, with remaining parts taken from reference TRBV14 and TRBJ2-1, reads EAGVTQFPSHSVIEKGQTVTLRCDPISGHDNLYWYRRVMGKEIKFLLHFVKESKQDESGMPNNRFLAERTGGTYSTLKVQPAELEDSGVYFCASSTRHNNEQFFGPGTRLTVL.

V usage is TRBV6-6 and J usage is TRBJ1-4; the match to TRBD1 covers 7 bases. The length of the CDR3 is 15 residues. The V segment lost 7 bases and the J segment 3 bases; nucleotides outside the gene matches: 8. Per the germline V gene, CDR1 is MNHNY and CDR2 is SVGAGI (reference sequence). The CDR3 bases are TGTGCCAGCAAAGCAGGACAGGTAGCTAATGAAAAACTGTTTTTT. Its translation: CASKAGQVANEKLFF.

The CDR3 reads CASSLGTRETGELFF. CDR3 nucleotides: TGTGCCAGCTCTCTCGGGACTAGAGAAACCGGGGAGCTGTTTTTT. This sequence joins TRBV18 and TRBJ2-2, with TRBD2 matching over 8 bases. The CDR3 totals 15 residues. Germline V gives CDR1 KGHSH, CDR2 LQKENI. J lost 5 bases, V lost 6 bases, and 8 bases had no gene match.

The rearrangement links TRBV6-5 to TRBJ1-1; D uncertain. CDR3 size: 16 residues. The germline V and J ends were trimmed by 0 bases and 1 base, with 12 bases remaining between them. Germline V lookup: CDR1 MNHEY, CDR2 SVGAGI. CDR3 amino acids: CASSYSGSRWNTEAFF. In DNA form, the CDR3 reads TGTGCCAGCAGTTACTCAGGGAGTAGATGGAACACTGAAGCTTTCTTT.

This clone was observed a single time. The chain links TRBV27 to TRBJ2-7; no clear D. The CDR3 contains 12 residues. CDR1 and CDR2 (germline): MNHEY, SMNVEV (reference sequence). Between the trimmed V and J ends, which lost 3 bases and 7 bases, there was a span of 10 bases. CDR3 bases: TGTGCCAGCAGTTTGGCTGGAATGGAGCAGTACTTC. Its protein product is CASSLAGMEQYF.

The J gene is TRBJ1-5, the V gene TRBV27; 8 nucleotides align to TRBD1. This CDR3 spans 13 amino acids. With V trimmed by 6 bases and J by 6 bases, 4 bases remained unmatched. Germline CDR1 and CDR2: MNHEY and SMNVEV (reference sequence). The CDR3 loop is CASSPGGGQPQHF. CDR3 sequence (DNA): TGTGCCAGCAGCCCAGGGGGCGGTCAGCCCCAGCATTTT.

The CDR3 loop reads CASSSRTSGRDEQFF. The CDR3 nucleotides read TGTGCCAGCAGCTCAAGGACTAGCGGGAGGGATGAGCAGTTCTTC. The chain has TRBV7-2 and TRBJ2-1; 15 nucleotides align to TRBD2. This CDR3 contains 15 residues. With 4 bases clipped from V and 8 bases from J, the junction kept 3 bases outside the gene matches. The V gene's germline CDR1 is SGHTA and CDR2 FQGNSA.

Comment on this clone: The same CDR3 can be traced to other DNA sequences in this sample. The chain links TRBV5-1 to TRBJ1-5; TRBD1 might be the D (5 bases). In germline, CDR1 is SGHRS, CDR2 YFSETQ. The CDR3 spans 13 residues. Between the trimmed V and J ends, which lost 0 bases and 5 bases, there was a span of 6 bases. This CDR3 is CASSLGGDQPQHF. Here the CDR3 DNA reads TGCGCCAGCAGCTTGGGAGGGGATCAGCCCCAGCATTTT. The whole variable domain, remainder taken from reference TRBV5-1 and TRBJ1-5, is KAGVTQTPRYLIKTRGQQVTLSCSPISGHRSVSWYQQTPGQGLQFLFEYFSETQRNKGNFPGRFSGRQFSNSRSEMNVSTLELGDSALYLCASSLGGDQPQHFGDGTRLSIL.

This chain connects TRBV7-9 to TRBJ2-7; D gene uncertain. Germline-derived CDR1 and CDR2 are SEHNR and FQNEAQ (reference sequence). The CDR3 is made up of 13 amino acids. With 0 bases removed from V and 2 bases from J, the gap between germline ends came to 5 bases. The CDR3: CASSLAVTYEQYF. The CDR3 bases are TGTGCCAGCAGCTTAGCGGTTACCTACGAGCAGTACTTC.

The chain is built from TRBV19 and TRBJ1-1; perhaps TRBD1 as D (5 bases). The CDR3 runs 14 residues. V dropped 5 bases and J dropped 3 bases, with 13 bases sitting between them. Per germline, CDR1 LNHDA and CDR2 SQIVND (reference sequence). The CDR3 sequence: CASSYGRGDTEAFF. CDR3 nucleotide sequence: TGTGCCAGTAGTTACGGGCGAGGGGACACTGAAGCTTTCTTT.

V usage is TRBV5-4 and J usage is TRBJ1-1; D is unclear. Germline loops: CDR1 SGHNT, CDR2 YYREEE (reference sequence). The CDR3 loop spans 13 amino acids. The ends were cut back, 0 bases at V and 4 bases at J, with 7 bases in the middle. The CDR3 region is CASSLDASTEAFF. The CDR3 coding sequence is TGTGCCAGCAGCTTGGATGCAAGCACTGAAGCTTTCTTT.

The chain employs TRBV5-1 and TRBJ1-5, with unresolved D. The germline V gene has CDR1 SGHRS and CDR2 YFSETQ. V lost 0 bases and J 0 bases, leaving 4 bases between the germline ends. This CDR3 is built from 14 residues. CDR3 nucleotides: TGCGCCAGCAGCTTGGGGCCTAGCAATCAGCCCCAGCATTTT. Protein: CASSLGPSNQPQHF.

The V call is TRBV2, the J call TRBJ2-1, with 8 bases matching TRBD2. CDR3 length: 16 residues. Germline V gene data show CDR1 as SNHLY and CDR2 as FYNNEI. Unmatched junction bases numbered 11, after V lost 9 bases and J lost 1 base. DNA for the CDR3: TGTGCCAGTGGGAGAGCGGGAGTGGGATCCTACAATGAGCAGTTCTTC. It encodes CASGRAGVGSYNEQFF.

The chain combines TRBV5-1 with TRBJ1-1; 8 bases line up with TRBD1. Germline trimming cut 4 bases from V and 2 bases from J; bases unmatched to any gene: 7. Per germline, CDR1 SGHRS and CDR2 YFSETQ. CDR3 size: 15 residues. The DNA for the CDR3 is TGCGCCAGCAGCGCAGGACAGGGATCAAACACTGAAGCTTTCTTT. This sequence encodes CASSAGQGSNTEAFF.

This chain links TRBV11-2 with TRBJ1-6, with D perhaps TRBD1 (5 bases). The CDR3 is 15 residues long. V lost 5 bases and J lost 9, with 17 bases in between. Germline lookup yields CDR1 SGHAT and CDR2 FQNNGV. The CDR3 DNA is TGTGCCAGCAGCCTCCGCGGAGGGGACGGTTCACCCCTCCACTTT. Protein: CASSLRGGDGSPLHF.